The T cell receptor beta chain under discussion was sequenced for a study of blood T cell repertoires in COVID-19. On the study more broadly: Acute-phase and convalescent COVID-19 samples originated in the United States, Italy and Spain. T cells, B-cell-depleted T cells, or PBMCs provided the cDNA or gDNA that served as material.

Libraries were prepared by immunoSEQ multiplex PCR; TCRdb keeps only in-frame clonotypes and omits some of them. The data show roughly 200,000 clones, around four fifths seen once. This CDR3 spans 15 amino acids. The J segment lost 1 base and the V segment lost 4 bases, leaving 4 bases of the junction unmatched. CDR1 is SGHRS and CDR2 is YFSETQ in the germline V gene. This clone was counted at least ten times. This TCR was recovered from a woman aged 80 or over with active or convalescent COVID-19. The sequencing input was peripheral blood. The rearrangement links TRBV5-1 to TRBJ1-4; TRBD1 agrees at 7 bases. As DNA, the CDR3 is TGCGCCAGCAGCCGTAGACAGGGAACTAATGAAAAACTGTTTTTT. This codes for CASSRRQGTNEKLFF.